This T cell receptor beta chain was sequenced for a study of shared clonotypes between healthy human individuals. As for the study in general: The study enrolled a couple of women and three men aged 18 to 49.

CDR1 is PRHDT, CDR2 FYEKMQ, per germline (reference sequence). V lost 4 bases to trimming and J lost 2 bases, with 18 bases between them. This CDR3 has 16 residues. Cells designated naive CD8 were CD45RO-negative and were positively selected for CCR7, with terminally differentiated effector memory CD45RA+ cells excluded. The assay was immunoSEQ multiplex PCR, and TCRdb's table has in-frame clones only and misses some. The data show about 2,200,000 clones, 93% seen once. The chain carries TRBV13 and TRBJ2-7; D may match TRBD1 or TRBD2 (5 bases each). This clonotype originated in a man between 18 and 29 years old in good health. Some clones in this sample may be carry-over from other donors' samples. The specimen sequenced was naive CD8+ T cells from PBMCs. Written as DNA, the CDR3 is TGTGCCAGCAGCTACCCGGCCGGGGACCGGCCCTACGAGCAGTACTTC. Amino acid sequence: CASSYPAGDRPYEQYF. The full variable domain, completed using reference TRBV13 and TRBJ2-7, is AAGVIQSPRHLIKEKRETATLKCYPIPRHDTVYWYQQGPGQDPQFLISFYEKMQSDKGSIPDRFSAQQFSDYHSELNMSSLELGDSALYFCASSYPAGDRPYEQYFGPGTRLTVT.